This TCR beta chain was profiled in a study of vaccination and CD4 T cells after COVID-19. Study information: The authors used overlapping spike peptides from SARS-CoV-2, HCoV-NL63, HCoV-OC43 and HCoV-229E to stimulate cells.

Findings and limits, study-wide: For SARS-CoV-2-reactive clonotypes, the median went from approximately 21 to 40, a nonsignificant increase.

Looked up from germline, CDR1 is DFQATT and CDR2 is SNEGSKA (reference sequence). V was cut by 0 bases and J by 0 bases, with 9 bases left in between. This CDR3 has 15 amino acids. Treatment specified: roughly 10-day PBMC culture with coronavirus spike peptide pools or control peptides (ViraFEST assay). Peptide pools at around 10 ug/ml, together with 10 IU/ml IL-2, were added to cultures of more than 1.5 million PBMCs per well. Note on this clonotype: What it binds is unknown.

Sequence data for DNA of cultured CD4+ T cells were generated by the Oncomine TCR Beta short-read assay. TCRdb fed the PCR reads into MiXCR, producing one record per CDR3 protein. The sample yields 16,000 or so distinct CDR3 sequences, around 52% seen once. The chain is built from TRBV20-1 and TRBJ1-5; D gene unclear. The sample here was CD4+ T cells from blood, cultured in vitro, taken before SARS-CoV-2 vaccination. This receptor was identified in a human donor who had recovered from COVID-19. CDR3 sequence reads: CSARDRLVSNQPQHF. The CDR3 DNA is TGCAGTGCTAGAGATCGTCTCGTTAGCAATCAGCCCCAGCATTTT.